What follows are 20 T cell receptor beta chains derived from one specimen sequenced in a study of T cell clusters in autoimmune cytopenias. TRB amplification used 200 to 250 ng of peripheral blood genomic DNA. TRB rearrangements were amplified by touch-down multiplex PCR with mixed TRB-A/B primers. With the multiplex PCR reads reprocessed, TCRdb shows one record per CDR3 protein and no DNA. Recorded here are several thousand distinct CDR3 sequences; the top ten clones represent roughly 57%. The same specimen was also included in a second study, on T cell repertoires in aging, cancer and after chemotherapy.

Input material: peripheral blood. All receptors come from a human donor in good health.

This rearrangement joins TRBV19 to TRBJ1-2. The germline gives CDR1 LNHDA, CDR2 SQIVND (reference sequence). The CDR3 sequence is 18 residues long. CDR3: CASSINLRTGTDTYGYTF.

This clonotype shows up as medium-sized by frequency. The rearrangement links TRBV29-1 to TRBJ2-7; TCRdb's D call, TRBD1, is unchecked because there is no DNA. The CDR3 runs to 12 residues. Per germline, CDR1 SQVTM and CDR2 ANQGSEA. CDR3 amino acids: CSVDLPDYEQYF.

This chain uses TRBV6-5 with TRBJ2-2. This CDR3 contains 13 residues. Germline V gives CDR1 MNHEY, CDR2 SVGAGI. The CDR3 sequence: CASTRANTGELFF.

The chain couples TRBV12-3 or TRBV12-4 to TRBJ2-5. The CDR3 extends over 13 amino acids. This chain's CDR3 is CASSQYIQETQYF.

The chain combines TRBV20-1 with TRBJ1-1; TCRdb indicates TRBD1, and absent DNA this call remains unverified. Germline assignment: CDR1 DFQATT and CDR2 SNEGSKA (reference sequence). The CDR3 length is 15 residues. CDR3 loop: CSARRDRILNTEAFF.

This chain links TRBV30 with TRBJ1-1; the TRBD1 assignment by TCRdb is unverifiable without DNA. CDR1 is GTSNPN and CDR2 is SVGIG in the germline V gene (reference sequence). CDR3 length equals 16 residues. The CDR3: CAWRTRTTQMNTEAFF.

The V call is TRBV6-2 or TRBV6-3, the J call TRBJ2-1; as DNA is missing, the TRBD2 call by TCRdb cannot be tested. The CDR3 contains 17 residues. Looked up from germline, CDR1 is MNHEY and CDR2 is SVGEGT. The CDR3 protein is CASRKYISGRVDNEQFF.

The J gene is TRBJ1-6, the V gene TRBV6-5. The germline gives CDR1 MNHEY, CDR2 SVGAGI. The CDR3 loop spans 13 amino acids. CDR3 in amino acids: CASAMGNWSPLHF.

The J gene is TRBJ2-7, the V gene TRBV5-5. The CDR3 covers 14 residues. The germline V gene has CDR1 SGHKS and CDR2 YYEKEE (reference sequence). The CDR3 sequence is CASSLGDLTHEQYF.

This chain uses TRBV5-5 with TRBJ2-7; with no DNA, the TCRdb D assignment of TRBD2 cannot be verified. Germline-derived CDR1 and CDR2 are SGHKS and YYEKEE (reference sequence). The CDR3 spans 15 residues. The CDR3: CASSELTAVPYEQYF.

The V call is TRBV13, the J call TRBJ2-5; as DNA is missing, the TRBD1 call by TCRdb cannot be tested. Germline V lookup: CDR1 PRHDT, CDR2 FYEKMQ (reference sequence). The CDR3 is made up of 15 amino acids. CDR3 sequence reads: CASSLEGPLEETQYF.

The chain has TRBV7-6 and TRBJ2-1; absent DNA, TCRdb's TRBD2 call cannot be checked. The CDR3 extends over 19 amino acids. CDR1 and CDR2 (germline): SGHVS, FNYEAQ. This CDR3 reads CASSLKREGPSTSYNEQFF. The full variable domain, in which reference TRBV7-6 and TRBJ2-1 provide the parts outside the CDR3, is GAGVSQSPRYKVTKRGQDVALRCDPISGHVSLYWYRQALGQGPEFLTYFNYEAQQDKSGLPNDRFSAERPEGSISTLTIQRTEQRDSAMYRCASSLKREGPSTSYNEQFFGPGTRLTVL.

The V gene is TRBV7-2, the J gene TRBJ2-7. CDR1 is SGHTA, CDR2 FQGNSA, per germline. This CDR3 is 16 amino acids long. The CDR3: CASSLEGWDVTYEQYF.

This clonotype is labeled medium-sized based on frequency. The V gene is TRBV19, the J gene TRBJ2-2. The CDR3 runs to 14 residues. Germline V gene lookup returns CDR1 LNHDA and CDR2 SQIVND (reference sequence). The CDR3 is CASSIDGNTGELFF.

This clonotype shows up as medium-sized by frequency. This chain links TRBV6-5 with TRBJ1-4; the D gene TCRdb calls, TRBD1, cannot be checked with no DNA. The CDR3 has 16 residues. Per germline, CDR1 MNHEY and CDR2 SVGAGI. CDR3: CASSYRGTGFCEKLFF.

This clonotype ranks as medium-sized in terms of frequency. The rearrangement joins TRBV29-1 to TRBJ2-6. This CDR3 has 14 residues. The germline CDR1 and CDR2 sequences are SQVTM and ANQGSEA. The CDR3 loop is CSVARNSGANVLTF.

The V gene is TRBV5-4, the J gene TRBJ2-1; with no DNA, the TCRdb D assignment of TRBD2 cannot be verified. This CDR3 contains 16 residues. Per germline, CDR1 SGHNT and CDR2 YYREEE (reference sequence). CDR3 in amino acids: CASSSPGLAGHNEQFF.

V gene TRBV7-9 combines with J gene TRBJ1-5; TCRdb's D gene call, TRBD1, goes unchecked for lack of DNA. The length of the CDR3 is 14 residues. The germline V gene encodes CDR1 SEHNR and CDR2 FQNEAQ (reference sequence). This CDR3 reads CASTVGGGNQPQHF.

The chain recombines TRBV7-9 with TRBJ1-3. The germline V gene has CDR1 SEHNR and CDR2 FQNEAQ (reference sequence). CDR3 length: 15 residues. The CDR3 here is CASSLARGGGNTIYF.

J is TRBJ2-7 and V is TRBV10-3. Per the germline V gene, CDR1 is ENHRY and CDR2 is SYGVKD. The CDR3 consists of 14 residues. Here the CDR3 reads CAISARTEIVEQYF.